What follows are 27 T cell receptor beta chains derived from one specimen sequenced in a study of CD8+ T cells in alopecia areata. cDNA reverse transcribed from extracted RNA served as the sequencing template. The protocol was immunoSEQ multiplex PCR, while the TCRdb copy is restricted to in-frame clones and leaves out a portion. The sample shows over 95,000 clones, about two fifths of them seen only once. The sample taken for sequencing was CD4+ T cells sorted from blood. These receptors were obtained from a human donor with alopecia areata.

This chain joins TRBV30 and TRBJ1-2; no clear D. CDR3 length: 13 amino acids. Deletions cut 2 bases from V and 5 bases from J, with 12 bases between. Germline-derived CDR1 and CDR2 are GTSNPN and SVGIG (reference sequence). The CDR3 sequence: CAWSLGFGYGYTF. The CDR3 region has the DNA TGTGCCTGGAGTTTGGGATTCGGGTATGGCTACACCTTC.

This clone has a handful of counts. This chain uses TRBV7-2 with TRBJ1-2; 12 positions match TRBD1. J lost 4 bases, V lost 5 bases, and 11 bases had no gene match. This CDR3 region has 17 residues. Germline V gene lookup returns CDR1 SGHTA and CDR2 FQGNSA. CDR3 amino acids: CASSPEGTGGDIYGYTF. CDR3 DNA: TGTGCCAGCAGCCCCGAGGGGACAGGGGGCGACATCTATGGCTACACCTTC.

This clone has only a few counts. V is TRBV30 and J is TRBJ2-1, with TRBD1 matching 7 bases. Germline assignment: CDR1 GTSNPN and CDR2 SVGIG (reference sequence). Trimming at V came to 5 bases and at J to 4 bases, leaving 8 bases not matched to a gene. The CDR3 is 14 residues long. CDR3 residues: CAWLRDRTYNEQFF. The CDR3 region has the DNA TGTGCCTGGTTAAGGGACAGAACTTACAATGAGCAGTTCTTC.

In its sample, this clone was seen a few times. The rearrangement uses TRBV9 and TRBJ1-5; maybe TRBD1 (5 bases). Germline V gene lookup returns CDR1 SGDLS and CDR2 YYNGEE. The V and J ends lost 0 bases and 4 bases respectively, with 11 bases between them. The CDR3 contains 15 residues. CDR3 DNA: TGTGCCAGCAGCGTAGGTGGGACGGCTAATCAGCCCCAGCATTTT. It encodes CASSVGGTANQPQHF. The variable domain in full, completed from reference TRBV9 and TRBJ1-5, reads DSGVTQTPKHLITATGQRVTLRCSPRSGDLSVYWYQQSLDQGLQFLIQYYNGEERAKGNILERFSAQQFPDLHSELNLSSLELGDSALYFCASSVGGTANQPQHFGDGTRLSIL.

This clone has more than one count but fewer than ten. This chain links TRBV28 with TRBJ2-5; no reliable D call. The CDR3 has 15 amino acids. The V end was cut by 2 bases, the J end by 0 bases, with 10 bases between. The germline CDR1 and CDR2 sequences are MDHEN and SYDVKM. CDR3 coding DNA: TGTGCCAGCAGTTTACCCAGGAGATACCAAGAGACCCAGTACTTC. As protein: CASSLPRRYQETQYF.

Only a few counts were recorded for this clone. The chain is built from TRBV7-9 and TRBJ2-3, with 7 nucleotides matching TRBD1. The CDR3 runs 16 residues. Germline CDR1 is SEHNR and CDR2 is FQNEAQ (reference sequence). Losses at the gene ends were 4 bases for V and 0 bases for J; bases not matched to a gene: 7. CDR3 DNA: TGTGCCAGCAGCTCCCGGACAGGCCTTAGCACAGATACGCAGTATTTT. It encodes CASSSRTGLSTDTQYF. Full variable domain (missing parts from reference TRBV7-9 and TRBJ2-3): DTGVSQNPRHKITKRGQNVTFRCDPISEHNRLYWYRQTLGQGPEFLTYFQNEAQLEKSRLLSDRFSAERPKGSFSTLEIQRTEQGDSAMYLCASSSRTGLSTDTQYFGPGTRLTVL.

V is TRBV7-2 and J is TRBJ2-5; 8 bases are shared with TRBD1. The CDR3 contains 14 residues. With 1 base clipped from V and 7 bases from J, the junction kept 5 bases outside the gene matches. Germline V lookup: CDR1 SGHTA, CDR2 FQGNSA. The CDR3 protein is CASSLGIQGGTQYF. CDR3 in DNA: TGTGCCAGCAGCTTAGGAATACAGGGGGGGACCCAGTACTTC. The variable domain in full, with the rest retrieved from reference TRBV7-2 and TRBJ2-5, is GAGVSQSPSNKVTEKGKDVELRCDPISGHTALYWYRQSLGQGLEFLIYFQGNSAPDKSGLPSDRFSAERTGGSVSTLTIQRTQQEDSAVYLCASSLGIQGGTQYFGPGTRLLVL.

This clone was seen a handful of times. The rearrangement joins TRBV9 to TRBJ2-4; D could derive from TRBD1 or TRBD2 (5 bases each). Germline loops: CDR1 SGDLS, CDR2 YYNGEE. CDR3 length equals 16 residues. The V end lost 0 bases, the J end lost 3 bases, and 13 bases lay between the germline ends. Written as DNA, the CDR3 is TGTGCCAGCAGCGTAGGGTGGGGCGGGCACAAAAACATTCAGTACTTC. Protein: CASSVGWGGHKNIQYF.

The genes are TRBV30 and TRBJ2-6, with unresolved D. Germline values: CDR1 GTSNPN, CDR2 SVGIG (reference sequence). V was trimmed by 5 bases and J by 0 bases, leaving 8 bases between them. This CDR3 spans 14 amino acids. The CDR3 DNA follows: TGTGCCTGGTCCCTAAGCTCTGGGGCCAACGTCCTGACTTTC. It encodes CAWSLSSGANVLTF.

This rearrangement joins TRBV29-1 to TRBJ2-2; D gene ambiguous. Trimming shortened V by 5 bases and J by 1 base, and 20 bases separated the two germline ends. Germline CDR1 SQVTM, CDR2 ANQGSEA. This CDR3 spans 17 amino acids. The CDR3 sequence: CSVILRVPGMNTGELFF. The CDR3 region has the DNA TGCAGCGTTATATTAAGAGTCCCTGGAATGAACACCGGGGAGCTGTTTTTT.

This chain joins TRBV7-2 and TRBJ2-7, with 7 positions matching TRBD2. V lost 5 bases and J lost 6; bases outside the gene matches: 10. Germline V CDR1 and CDR2: SGHTA, FQGNSA. This CDR3 contains 14 residues. CDR3 residues: CASSPRPLAAEQYF. CDR3 coding DNA: TGTGCCAGCAGCCCTAGGCCTCTAGCGGCCGAGCAGTACTTC.

This clone was observed a few times. The chain is built from TRBV7-4 and TRBJ2-7; TRBD1 matches 8 bases. CDR1 SGHVT and CDR2 SQSDAQ come from the germline V gene. With 1 base clipped from V and 2 bases from J, the junction kept 10 bases outside the gene matches. The CDR3 has 17 amino acids. DNA for the CDR3: TGTGCCAGCAGCTTAGAAGGGACAGGCACGGACACCTACGAGCAGTACTTC. Translating it yields CASSLEGTGTDTYEQYF.

This clone turned up a few times. CDR3: CASSRPSGGAYEQYF. The CDR3 nucleotides read TGCGCCAGCTCACGGCCCAGCGGGGGGGCCTACGAGCAGTACTTC. V gene TRBV10-2 combines with J gene TRBJ2-7; TRBD2 aligns across 10 bases. Germline V gene lookup returns CDR1 WSHSY and CDR2 SAAADI. The CDR3 contains 15 residues. J lost 2 bases, V lost 8 bases, and 9 bases had no gene match.

The V gene is TRBV27, the J gene TRBJ1-3; no definite D call. Germline lookup yields CDR1 MNHEY and CDR2 SMNVEV (reference sequence). There are 15 residues in the CDR3. The V and J ends lost 6 bases and 0 bases respectively, with 12 bases between them. The CDR3 nucleotides are TGTGCCAGCAGCCCTGGTGAACTCTCTGGAAACACCATATATTTT. It codes for CASSPGELSGNTIYF.

There are a few counts of this clone. This chain joins TRBV28 and TRBJ1-2; possible D gene TRBD1, 6 bases. V was cut by 6 bases and J by 5 bases, with 22 bases left in between. From germline, CDR1 is MDHEN and CDR2 SYDVKM. There are 16 residues in the CDR3. The CDR3 nucleotides read TGTGCCAGCAGCCCCGGGAGGGGGGGGTCACCGTATGGCTACACCTTC. This gives the protein CASSPGRGGSPYGYTF.

The table lists this clone with a few counts. This rearrangement joins TRBV7-2 to TRBJ2-6, with TRBD2 as a possible D gene (6 bases). Per germline, CDR1 SGHTA and CDR2 FQGNSA. V was cut by 3 bases and J by 0 bases, with 9 bases left in between. There are 16 residues in the CDR3. The CDR3 sequence: CASSFGGSSGANVLTF. CDR3 nucleotides: TGTGCCAGCAGCTTTGGGGGGTCCTCTGGGGCCAACGTCCTGACTTTC.

This sequence joins TRBV29-1 and TRBJ2-1; tentatively, D is TRBD2 (6 bases). Germline CDR1 is SQVTM and CDR2 is ANQGSEA. The ends were cut back, 5 bases at V and 9 bases at J, with 17 bases in the middle. The CDR3 runs to 13 residues. The CDR3 loop reads CSVLGPSDGEQFF. Here the CDR3 DNA reads TGCAGCGTTCTCGGGCCTAGCGACGGTGAGCAGTTCTTC.

This clone was seen at least ten times. The V and J genes are TRBV4-1 and TRBJ1-5; D unresolved. Trimming left V 3 bases short and J 4 bases short, with 10 bases between. The CDR3 spans 14 residues. Germline V gene lookup returns CDR1 MGHRA and CDR2 YSYEKL. The CDR3 reads CASSQASRNQPQHF. The CDR3 DNA reads as TGCGCCAGCAGCCAGGCGTCCCGAAATCAGCCCCAGCATTTT.

The chain couples TRBV29-1 to TRBJ2-5; tentatively, D is TRBD1 (6 bases). Germline CDR1 is SQVTM and CDR2 is ANQGSEA. The CDR3 contains 11 residues. Deletions cut 7 bases from V and 5 bases from J, with 11 bases between. CDR3 loop: CSGGQLETQYF. The CDR3 bases are TGCAGCGGGGGGCAGTTGGAGACCCAGTACTTC.

This sequence joins TRBV2 and TRBJ1-3; 8 bases fit TRBD1. Germline loops: CDR1 SNHLY, CDR2 FYNNEI. V trimming: 2 bases; J trimming: 0 bases; junction bases outside the gene matches: 6. CDR3 length: 17 residues. The CDR3 DNA reads TGTGCCAGCAGTGAATATCAGGGGGCCCGCTCTGGAAACACCATATATTTT. As protein: CASSEYQGARSGNTIYF.

The chain joins TRBV7-2 to TRBJ2-7; D unclear. Germline-derived CDR1 and CDR2 are SGHTA and FQGNSA. The CDR3 consists of 14 residues. The V and J ends lost 0 bases and 4 bases respectively, with 10 bases between them. The CDR3 DNA reads as TGTGCCAGCAGCTTAGCCGGAGCAGCGTACGAGCAGTACTTC. Translating gives CASSLAGAAYEQYF.

This clone appeared a single time. The chain combines TRBV6-1 with TRBJ2-7; 10 bases align to TRBD2. V dropped 4 bases and J dropped 2; count of bases not matched to a gene: 5. Germline V gene data show CDR1 as MNHNS and CDR2 as SASEGT. The CDR3 runs to 15 residues. In DNA form, the CDR3 reads TGTGCCAGCAGTGTAACTAGCGGGATAGCCTACGAGCAGTACTTC. This translates into CASSVTSGIAYEQYF.

This clone was detected only a few times. The chain recombines TRBV30 with TRBJ1-2; D is ambiguous. This CDR3 is 13 amino acids long. With 2 bases removed from V and 2 bases from J, the gap between germline ends came to 9 bases. The germline CDR1 and CDR2 sequences are GTSNPN and SVGIG (reference sequence). The CDR3 loop reads CAWSPKGNYGYTF. CDR3 sequence (DNA): TGTGCCTGGAGTCCGAAGGGAAACTATGGCTACACCTTC.

The chain recombines TRBV6-5 with TRBJ2-1, with D perhaps TRBD2 (6 bases). Trimming removed 2 bases at V and 6 bases at J, with 14 bases between. In germline, CDR1 is MNHEY, CDR2 SVGAGI. The CDR3 has 15 residues. This chain's CDR3 is CASSYRLFGSNEQFF. The CDR3 DNA reads as TGTGCCAGCAGTTACCGTTTGTTCGGGAGCAATGAGCAGTTCTTC.

In its sample, this clone was seen once. This sequence joins TRBV30 and TRBJ1-4; D call uncertain. The CDR3 loop spans 14 amino acids. CDR1 is GTSNPN and CDR2 is SVGIG in the germline V gene (reference sequence). With 0 bases removed from V and 5 bases from J, the gap between germline ends came to 10 bases. The CDR3, as DNA: TGTGCCTGGAGTGTACGGCGGATCAATGAAAAACTGTTTTTT. Residues: CAWSVRRINEKLFF.

The chain uses TRBV7-2 and TRBJ2-1, with 14 bases identical to TRBD2. The J segment lost 8 bases and the V segment lost 5 bases, leaving 2 bases of the junction unmatched. CDR1 and CDR2 from the germline V gene are SGHTA and FQGNSA. The CDR3 consists of 14 residues. CDR3 region: CASSETSGRDEQFF. The CDR3 coding sequence is TGTGCCAGCAGCGAGACTAGCGGGAGGGATGAGCAGTTCTTC.

This clone has more than one count but fewer than ten. The rearrangement joins TRBV28 to TRBJ2-7, with 7 bases identical to TRBD2. CDR3 length: 11 amino acids. Germline CDR1 is MDHEN and CDR2 is SYDVKM. With V trimmed by 7 bases and J by 3 bases, 0 bases remained unmatched. CDR3 region: CASKRDYEQYF. CDR3 sequence (DNA): TGTGCCAGCAAGCGGGACTACGAGCAGTACTTC.